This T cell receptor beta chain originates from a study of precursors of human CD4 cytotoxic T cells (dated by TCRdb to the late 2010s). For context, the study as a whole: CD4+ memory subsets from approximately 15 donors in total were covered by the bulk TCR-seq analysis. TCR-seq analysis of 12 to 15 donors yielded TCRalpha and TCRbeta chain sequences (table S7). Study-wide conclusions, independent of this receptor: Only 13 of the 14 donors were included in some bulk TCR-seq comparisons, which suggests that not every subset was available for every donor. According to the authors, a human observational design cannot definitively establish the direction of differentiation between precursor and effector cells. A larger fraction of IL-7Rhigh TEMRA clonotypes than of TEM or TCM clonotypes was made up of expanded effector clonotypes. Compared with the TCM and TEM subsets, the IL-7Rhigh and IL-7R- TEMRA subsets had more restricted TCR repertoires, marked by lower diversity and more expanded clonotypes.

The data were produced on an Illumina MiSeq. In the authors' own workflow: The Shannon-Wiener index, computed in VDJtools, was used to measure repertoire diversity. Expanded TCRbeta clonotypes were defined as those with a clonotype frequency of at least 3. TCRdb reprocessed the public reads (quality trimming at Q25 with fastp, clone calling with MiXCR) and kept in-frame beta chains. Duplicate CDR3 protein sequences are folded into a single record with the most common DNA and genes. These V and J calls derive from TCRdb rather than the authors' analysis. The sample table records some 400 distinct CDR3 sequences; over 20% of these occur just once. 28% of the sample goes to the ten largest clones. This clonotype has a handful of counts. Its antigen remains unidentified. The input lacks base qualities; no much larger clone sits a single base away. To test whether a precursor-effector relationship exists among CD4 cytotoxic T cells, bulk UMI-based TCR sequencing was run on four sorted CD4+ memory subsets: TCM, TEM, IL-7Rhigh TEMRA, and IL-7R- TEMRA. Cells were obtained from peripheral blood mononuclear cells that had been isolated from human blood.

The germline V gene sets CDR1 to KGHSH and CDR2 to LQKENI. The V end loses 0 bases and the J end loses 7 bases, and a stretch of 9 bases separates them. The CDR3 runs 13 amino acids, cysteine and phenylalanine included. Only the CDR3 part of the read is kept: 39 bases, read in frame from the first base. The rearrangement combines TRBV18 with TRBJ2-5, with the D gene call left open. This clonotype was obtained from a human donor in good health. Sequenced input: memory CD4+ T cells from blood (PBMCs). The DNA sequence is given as TGTGCCAGCTCACCACCGAGGCCTGGGACCCAGTACTTC. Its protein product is CASSPPRPGTQYF.